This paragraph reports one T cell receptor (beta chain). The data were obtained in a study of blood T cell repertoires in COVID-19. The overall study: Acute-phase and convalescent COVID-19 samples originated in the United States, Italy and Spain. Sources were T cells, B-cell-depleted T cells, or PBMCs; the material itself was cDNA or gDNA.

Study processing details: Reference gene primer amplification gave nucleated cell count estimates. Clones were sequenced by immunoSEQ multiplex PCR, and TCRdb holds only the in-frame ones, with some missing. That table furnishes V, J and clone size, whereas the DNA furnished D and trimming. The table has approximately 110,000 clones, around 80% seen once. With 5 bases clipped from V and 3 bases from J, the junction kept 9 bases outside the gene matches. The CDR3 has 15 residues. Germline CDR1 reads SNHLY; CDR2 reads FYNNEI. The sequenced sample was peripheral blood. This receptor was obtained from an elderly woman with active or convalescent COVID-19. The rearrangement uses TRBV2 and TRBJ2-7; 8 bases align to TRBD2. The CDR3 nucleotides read TGTGCCAGCAGTTTAGAGCGGGAGTCTTTCTACGAGCAGTACTTC. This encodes CASSLERESFYEQYF.